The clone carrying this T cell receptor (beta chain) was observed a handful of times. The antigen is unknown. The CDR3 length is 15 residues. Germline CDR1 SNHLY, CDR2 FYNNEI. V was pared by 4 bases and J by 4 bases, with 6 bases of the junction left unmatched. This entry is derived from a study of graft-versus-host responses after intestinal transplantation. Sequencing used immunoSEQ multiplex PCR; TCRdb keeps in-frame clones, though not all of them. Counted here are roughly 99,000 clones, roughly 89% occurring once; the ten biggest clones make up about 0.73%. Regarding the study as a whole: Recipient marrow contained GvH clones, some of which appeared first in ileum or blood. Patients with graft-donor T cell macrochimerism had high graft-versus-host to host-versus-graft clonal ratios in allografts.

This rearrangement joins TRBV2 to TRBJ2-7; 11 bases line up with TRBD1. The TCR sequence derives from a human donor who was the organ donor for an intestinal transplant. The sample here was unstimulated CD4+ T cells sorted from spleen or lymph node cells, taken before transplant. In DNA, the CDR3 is TGTGCCAGCAGTGCCGGACAGGGGGCGTGGTACGAGCAGTACTTC. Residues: CASSAGQGAWYEQYF.